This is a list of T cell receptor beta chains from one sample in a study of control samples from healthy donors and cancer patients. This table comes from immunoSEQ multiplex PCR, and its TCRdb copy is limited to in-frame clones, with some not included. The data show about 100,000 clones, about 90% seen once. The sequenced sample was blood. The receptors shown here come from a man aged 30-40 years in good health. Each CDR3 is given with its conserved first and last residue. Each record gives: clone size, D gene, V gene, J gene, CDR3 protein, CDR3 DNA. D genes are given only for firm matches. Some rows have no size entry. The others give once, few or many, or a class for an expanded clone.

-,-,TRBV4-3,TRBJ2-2,CASSPFRTPFTGELFF,TGCGCCAGCAGCCCCTTTCGGACTCCTTTCACCGGGGAGCTGTTTTTT
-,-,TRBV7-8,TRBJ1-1,CASSTRRTLMNTEAFF,TGTGCCAGCAGCACCCGACGGACTCTTATGAACACTGAAGCTTTCTTT
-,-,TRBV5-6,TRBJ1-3,CASSFGRLSGNTIYF,TGTGCCAGCAGCTTTGGACGGCTCTCTGGAAACACCATATATTTT
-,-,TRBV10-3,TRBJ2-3,CAISETEGQGWTSPRDTQYF,TGTGCCATCAGTGAGACCGAAGGACAGGGCTGGACTAGCCCAAGGGATACGCAGTATTTT
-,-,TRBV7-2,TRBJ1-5,CASSLRFLDNQPQHF,TGTGCCAGCAGTTTGAGGTTTCTGGACAATCAGCCCCAGCATTTT
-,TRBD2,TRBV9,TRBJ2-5,CASSTSTSGSQETQYF,TGTGCCAGCAGCACCTCGACTAGCGGATCTCAAGAGACCCAGTACTTC
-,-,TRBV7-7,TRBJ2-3,CASSFLSTDTQYF,TGTGCCAGCAGCTTTCTTAGCACAGATACGCAGTATTTT
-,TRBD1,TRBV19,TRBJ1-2,CASKVRGREFVGYTF,TGTGCCAGTAAAGTTAGGGGGCGTGAATTCGTTGGCTACACCTTC
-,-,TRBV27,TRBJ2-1,CASGRLGLNVASNEQFF,TGTGCCAGCGGACGCCTGGGATTAAACGTCGCTAGCAATGAGCAGTTCTTC
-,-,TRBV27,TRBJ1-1,CASSLSRGNAEAFF,TGTGCCAGCAGTTTATCCCGGGGTAACGCTGAAGCTTTCTTT
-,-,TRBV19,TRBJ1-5,CASKLGSQPQHF,TGTGCCAGTAAGTTAGGGTCGCAGCCCCAGCATTTT
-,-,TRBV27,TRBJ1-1,CASRLQRNTEAFF,TGTGCCAGCAGACTACAGAGGAACACTGAAGCTTTCTTT
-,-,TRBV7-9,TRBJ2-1,CASEYLGGVGDEQFF,TGTGCCAGCGAGTATTTGGGGGGAGTCGGGGATGAGCAGTTCTTC
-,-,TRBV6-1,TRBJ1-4,CASSAALRNEKLFF,TGTGCCAGCAGTGCAGCACTGCGTAATGAAAAACTGTTTTTT
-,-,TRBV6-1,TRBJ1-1,CASSDELRQPRLGAFF,TGTGCCAGCAGTGATGAACTAAGACAACCACGACTTGGAGCTTTCTTT
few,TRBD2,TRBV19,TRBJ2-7,CASRGGLAIGYEQYF,TGTGCCAGTAGGGGAGGACTAGCGATCGGCTACGAGCAGTACTTC
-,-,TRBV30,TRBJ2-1,CAWGDYNEQFF,TGTGCCTGGGGGGACTACAATGAGCAGTTCTTC